One and the same sample provided the 5 T cell receptor beta chains below, sequenced in a study of T cell responses to AZD1222 COVID-19 vaccine. Profiling relied on immunoSEQ multiplex PCR, and the TCRdb table lists in-frame clones only, not all of them. The table has about 140,000 clones, around 91% seen once. The sequenced sample was peripheral blood, obtained on day 0 of AZD1222 vaccination. The receptors here all came from an adult in good health.

This chain connects TRBV19 to TRBJ2-2; TRBD1 matches at 12 bases. V dropped 11 bases and J dropped 5; count of bases not matched to a gene: 6. The CDR3 sequence is 14 residues long. CDR1 is LNHDA, CDR2 SQIVND, per germline (reference sequence). CDR3 in amino acids: CAARDRGRTGELFF. The CDR3 DNA is TGTGCCGCGCGGGACAGGGGGCGGACCGGGGAGCTGTTTTTT.

V is TRBV20-1 and J is TRBJ2-7; 7 bases map to TRBD1. V gave up 3 bases and J gave up 5 bases; unmatched junction bases: 1. Per germline, CDR1 DFQATT and CDR2 SNEGSKA (reference sequence). The CDR3 covers 11 residues. CDR3 protein: CSARTGNEQYF. CDR3 bases: TGCAGTGCTAGGACAGGGAACGAGCAGTACTTC.

This chain connects TRBV6-5 to TRBJ1-2, with a tentative D call TRBD1 (6 bases). Germline values: CDR1 MNHEY, CDR2 SVGAGI. V was pared by 6 bases and J by 8 bases, with 22 bases between. The CDR3 is made up of 15 amino acids. This CDR3 is CASSIPGAGDLGYTF. The CDR3 DNA sequence: TGTGCCAGCAGCATACCGGGGGCGGGTGATCTCGGCTACACCTTC.

The chain employs TRBV5-1 and TRBJ2-7, with D possibly being TRBD1 (5 bases). The V gene lost 0 bases and the J gene lost 3 bases, with 7 bases spanning the gap. This CDR3 spans 13 amino acids. The V gene's germline CDR1 is SGHRS and CDR2 YFSETQ. Here the CDR3 DNA reads TGCGCCAGCAGCTTGGTAGGGGACTACGAGCAGTACTTC. It is translated as CASSLVGDYEQYF.

This clone was found a few times. The J gene is TRBJ1-1, the V gene TRBV7-3; 7 positions agree with TRBD1. V shed 6 bases, J shed 5 bases, and the junction held 6 bases outside the gene matches. This CDR3 has 13 residues. Germline CDR1 reads SGHTA; CDR2 reads FQGTGA. In nucleotides, the CDR3 is TGTGCCAGCAGTTCAGGGGGTTGGACTGAAGCTTTCTTT. Protein: CASSSGGWTEAFF.